Below, 28 T cell receptor beta chains from the same sample are listed, as sequenced in a study of response to subunit inactivated influenza vaccine. TCRdb independently ran MiXCR on the RT-PCR reads; one entry per CDR3 protein. The sample lists 700,000 to 800,000 distinct CDR3 sequences; under 20% were seen once. The material was PBMCs from blood, obtained more than 4 days after vaccination. The receptors come from a man in his fifties who received an inactivated influenza vaccine.

The chain is built from TRBV4-3 and TRBJ2-1; 12 nucleotides match TRBD2. CDR1 and CDR2 (germline): LGHNA, YSLEER. V was pared by 3 bases and J by 8 bases, with 2 bases of the junction left unmatched. The CDR3 has 14 amino acids. DNA of the CDR3: TGCGCCAGCAGCCAGACTAGCGGGAGTTATGAGCAGTTCTTC. Translated, it gives CASSQTSGSYEQFF.

The chain couples TRBV5-6 to TRBJ2-5; TRBD2 aligns across 12 bases. J gave up 2 bases and V 4 bases, and 3 bases lay outside the gene matches. This CDR3 region has 15 residues. Germline V gene data show CDR1 as SGHDT and CDR2 as YYEEEE. The CDR3: CASSVGLAGQETQYF. In nucleotides, the CDR3 is TGTGCCAGCAGCGTTGGACTAGCGGGACAAGAGACCCAGTACTTC.

The chain employs TRBV4-2 and TRBJ2-7; tentative D call: TRBD2 (6 bases). The CDR3 length is 13 residues. Germline CDR1 and CDR2: LGHNA and YNFKEQ. Trimming left V 4 bases short and J 6 bases short, with 13 bases between. CDR3 amino acids: CASSLIGTGEQYF. CDR3 sequence (DNA): TGTGCCAGCAGCCTTATCGGGACTGGCGAGCAGTACTTC.

This clonotype was found a few times. The J gene is TRBJ1-5, the V gene TRBV6-1; perhaps TRBD1 as D (5 bases). Germline lookup yields CDR1 MNHNS and CDR2 SASEGT. The CDR3 length is 15 residues. V lost 0 bases and J lost 6, with 12 bases in between. The CDR3 DNA reads TGTGCCAGCAGTGAAGCGGGGCCGTGGGGTCAGCCCCAGCATTTT. Protein product: CASSEAGPWGQPQHF.

This clonotype was found many times. The rearrangement links TRBV12-3 or TRBV12-4 to TRBJ2-7; D gene ambiguous. This CDR3 has 12 residues. Trimming removed 2 bases from V and 6 bases from J, with 8 bases in between. CDR3 sequence (DNA): TGTGCCAGCAGTTTATGGGGATCCGAGCAGTACTTC. As protein: CASSLWGSEQYF.

This clonotype has more than one count but fewer than ten. This rearrangement joins TRBV6-5 to TRBJ2-1; the D gene is possibly TRBD2 (6 bases). This CDR3 is built from 16 residues. Deletions cut 0 bases from V and 10 bases from J, with 19 bases between. Germline CDR1 MNHEY, CDR2 SVGAGI. This CDR3 reads CASSYSWSRTNREQFF. Written as DNA, the CDR3 is TGTGCCAGCAGTTACTCGTGGAGCAGGACTAACCGAGAGCAGTTCTTC.

The chain recombines TRBV20-1 with TRBJ2-7, with 11 bases fitting TRBD2. This CDR3 has 15 amino acids. Germline CDR1 and CDR2: DFQATT and SNEGSKA (reference sequence). Trimming took 6 bases from V and 3 from J; bases not matched to a gene: 10. The CDR3: CSASPTSGGDYEQYF. The CDR3 nucleotides are TGCAGTGCGAGTCCAACTAGCGGGGGAGACTACGAGCAGTACTTC.

The table lists this clonotype with many counts. The gene calls are TRBV15 and TRBJ1-2, with D possibly TRBD1 on 5 matching bases. The CDR3 has 14 residues. Germline-derived CDR1 and CDR2 are LNHNV and YYDKDF (reference sequence). Trimming left V 8 bases short and J 3 bases short, with 16 bases between. As DNA, the CDR3 is TGTGCCACCTCTCCTGGGACCCAAGACTATGGCTACACCTTC. It yields the protein CATSPGTQDYGYTF.

This clonotype was seen a few times. The chain combines TRBV28 with TRBJ2-1; 10 bases are a match to TRBD2. Trimming at V came to 6 bases and at J to 7 bases, leaving 12 bases not matched to a gene. In germline, CDR1 is MDHEN, CDR2 SYDVKM. This CDR3 region has 16 residues. CDR3 amino acids: CASRDGLAVNYNEQFF. In nucleotides, the CDR3 is TGTGCCAGCAGAGACGGACTAGCGGTGAACTATAATGAGCAGTTCTTC.

This clonotype was recorded at least ten times. V and J are TRBV6-1 and TRBJ2-3, with 8 bases that match TRBD1. CDR3 length equals 16 residues. CDR1 is MNHNS and CDR2 is SASEGT in the germline V gene. J was trimmed by 4 bases and V by 6 bases; bases with no gene match: 12. CDR3 DNA: TGTGCCAGCAGCCCCATGACAGGGGCGCCGGCAGATACGCAGTATTTT. It yields the protein CASSPMTGAPADTQYF.

This clonotype was counted at least ten times. This chain uses TRBV20-1 with TRBJ1-3; possible D gene TRBD1, 6 bases. The CDR3 contains 15 residues. The V end was cut by 2 bases, the J end by 6 bases, with 17 bases between. Germline CDR1 reads DFQATT; CDR2 reads SNEGSKA (reference sequence). The DNA of the CDR3 is TGCAGTGCTAGACCAACGGACAGCCACCCAAACACCATATATTTT. Translated: CSARPTDSHPNTIYF.

The rearrangement joins TRBV5-5 to TRBJ2-7; TRBD1 matches 8 bases. The germline V gene has CDR1 SGHKS and CDR2 YYEKEE (reference sequence). After removal of 0 bases from V and 3 bases from J, the junction contained 5 bases not matched to a gene. The CDR3 runs 15 residues. In DNA form, the CDR3 reads TGTGCCAGCAGCTTGGAATTGGGACAGGTCTACGAGCAGTACTTC. Protein product: CASSLELGQVYEQYF.

The V call is TRBV11-3, the J call TRBJ2-2; maybe TRBD1 (6 bases). The length of the CDR3 is 14 residues. Germline assignment: CDR1 SGHNT and CDR2 YENEEA. Deletions cut 5 bases from V and 7 bases from J, with 14 bases between. The CDR3 region has the DNA TGTGCCAGCAGCCCAACAGGGATCGTCGGGGAGCTGTTTTTT. Its translation: CASSPTGIVGELFF. The full variable domain, in which reference TRBV11-3 and TRBJ2-2 provide the parts outside the CDR3, is EAGVVQSPRYKIIEKKQPVAFWCNPISGHNTLYWYLQNLGQGPELLIRYENEEAVDDSQLPKDRFSAERLKGVDSTLKIQPAELGDSAVYLCASSPTGIVGELFFGEGSRLTVL.

The chain couples TRBV12-3 or TRBV12-4 to TRBJ2-3; D call uncertain. CDR3 length equals 13 residues. Trimming removed 6 bases at V and 4 bases at J, with 11 bases between. The CDR3 DNA sequence: TGTGCCAGCAGACTTAGGCCCCCAGATACGCAGTATTTT. This codes for CASRLRPPDTQYF.

This chain joins TRBV7-8 and TRBJ2-1; 12 bases agree with TRBD2. V lost 1 base and J lost 9; bases outside the gene matches: 7. The germline CDR1 and CDR2 sequences are SGHVS and FQNEAQ. The CDR3 has 16 residues. CDR3 protein: CASSLDALAGGGEQFF. CDR3 in DNA: TGTGCCAGCAGCTTAGATGCACTAGCGGGAGGAGGTGAGCAGTTCTTC. The full variable domain, in which reference TRBV7-8 and TRBJ2-1 provide the parts outside the CDR3, is GAGVSQSPRYKVAKRGQDVALRCDPISGHVSLFWYQQALGQGPEFLTYFQNEAQLDKSGLPSDRFFAERPEGSVSTLKIQRTQQEDSAVYLCASSLDALAGGGEQFFGPGTRLTVL.

This chain links TRBV5-1 with TRBJ2-3; TRBD2 might be the D (6 bases). Germline V lookup: CDR1 SGHRS, CDR2 YFSETQ. CDR3 length equals 15 residues. Trimming stripped 3 bases from V and 2 bases from J, with 13 bases between. DNA of the CDR3: TGCGCCAGCAGCTGGTCGCTAGCGCCCACAGATACGCAGTATTTT. Its protein product is CASSWSLAPTDTQYF. Full variable domain (outside the CDR3, taken from reference TRBV5-1 and TRBJ2-3): KAGVTQTPRYLIKTRGQQVTLSCSPISGHRSVSWYQQTPGQGLQFLFEYFSETQRNKGNFPGRFSGRQFSNSRSEMNVSTLELGDSALYLCASSWSLAPTDTQYFGPGTRLTVL.

The rearrangement links TRBV7-2 to TRBJ2-5; perhaps D is TRBD1 or TRBD2 (6 bases each). V was cut by 1 base and J by 13 bases, with 13 bases left in between. CDR1 SGHTA and CDR2 FQGNSA come from the germline V gene. The CDR3 spans 12 residues. The chain's CDR3 is CASSLGGAGRYF. DNA of the CDR3: TGTGCCAGCAGCTTAGGGGGGGCGGGAAGGTACTTC.

This clonotype was counted many times. This chain links TRBV20-1 with TRBJ2-4; D is undetermined. CDR1 is DFQATT and CDR2 is SNEGSKA in the germline V gene (reference sequence). Trimming removed 0 bases from V and 8 bases from J, with 14 bases in between. The length of the CDR3 is 14 residues. The CDR3 region is CSARDGKVVDIQYF. The CDR3 bases are TGCAGTGCTAGAGATGGGAAGGTTGTTGACATTCAGTACTTC.

J is TRBJ2-2 and V is TRBV7-8; 7 positions match TRBD2. The J segment lost 6 bases and the V segment lost 2 bases, leaving 3 bases of the junction unmatched. The CDR3 has 14 amino acids. Germline-derived CDR1 and CDR2 are SGHVS and FQNEAQ. CDR3 DNA sequence: TGTGCCAGCAGCTTATTTGGGGGGGCCGGGGAGCTGTTTTTT. Protein sequence: CASSLFGGAGELFF.

V is TRBV2 and J is TRBJ2-4; tentative D call: TRBD1 (5 bases). Germline assignment: CDR1 SNHLY and CDR2 FYNNEI. Trimming removed 4 bases at V and 8 bases at J, with 15 bases between. The CDR3 runs 14 residues. CDR3 bases: TGTGCCAGCAGTGTACGGGTTCTAGGGGACATTCAGTACTTC. This encodes CASSVRVLGDIQYF.

The chain uses TRBV4-1 and TRBJ2-7; D is uncertain. The CDR3 contains 15 residues. V was trimmed by 0 bases and J by 0 bases, leaving 9 bases between them. From germline, CDR1 is MGHRA and CDR2 YSYEKL. As DNA, the CDR3 is TGCGCCAGCAGCCAAGATCTTTGGCGCTCCTACGAGCAGTACTTC. Its translation is CASSQDLWRSYEQYF.

The sample holds a few counts of this clonotype. The CDR3 sequence: CASSPGRTVETQYF. For the CDR3, the DNA is TGTGCCAGCAGCCCCGGTCGGACAGTAGAGACCCAGTACTTC. This chain connects TRBV7-9 to TRBJ2-5; TRBD1 might be the D (6 bases). V was trimmed by 5 bases and J by 4 bases, leaving 14 bases between them. The CDR3 has 14 amino acids. Per the germline V gene, CDR1 is SEHNR and CDR2 is FQNEAQ (reference sequence).

This clonotype turned up a few times. The chain combines TRBV6-5 with TRBJ2-2; no clear D gene. Trimming left V 4 bases short and J 5 bases short, with 8 bases between. This CDR3 spans 13 amino acids. Germline loops: CDR1 MNHEY, CDR2 SVGAGI. In DNA, the CDR3 is TGTGCCAGCAGTTTCTTCGAGACCGGGGAGCTGTTTTTT. Encoded protein: CASSFFETGELFF.

This chain uses TRBV6-1 with TRBJ2-1, with 8 bases that match TRBD2. V dropped 8 bases and J dropped 3; count of bases not matched to a gene: 6. Germline V gene sequence: CDR1 MNHNS, CDR2 SASEGT. The CDR3 has 14 residues. The CDR3 bases are TGTGCCAGCCATGTAGCGGGACACTACAATGAGCAGTTCTTC. This gives the protein CASHVAGHYNEQFF.

The V call is TRBV29-1, the J call TRBJ1-1; D is undetermined. The CDR3 length is 12 residues. Trimming left V 5 bases short and J 1 base short, with 8 bases between. Germline loops: CDR1 SQVTM, CDR2 ANQGSEA. The CDR3 loop is CSVQESNTEAFF. The CDR3 DNA follows: TGCAGCGTTCAGGAGTCGAACACTGAAGCTTTCTTT.

The chain has TRBV12-3 or TRBV12-4 and TRBJ2-1, with 12 bases lining up with TRBD2. V lost 5 bases and J lost 5; bases outside the gene matches: 7. This CDR3 comprises 16 residues. The CDR3 DNA follows: TGTGCCAGCAGTCTAGGGACTAGCGGGCTACACAATGAGCAGTTCTTC. Residues: CASSLGTSGLHNEQFF.

This chain uses TRBV20-1 with TRBJ1-6, with a possible D match to TRBD1 (5 bases). This CDR3 spans 14 amino acids. Germline CDR1 is DFQATT and CDR2 is SNEGSKA (reference sequence). The V and J ends lost 3 bases and 10 bases respectively, with 16 bases between them. The CDR3 bases are TGCAGTGCTAGCGAACCCGGGACGAACTCACCCCTCCACTTT. It is translated as CSASEPGTNSPLHF.

This clonotype was observed a handful of times. The chain recombines TRBV6-1 with TRBJ1-2, with TRBD1 matching over 9 bases. Looked up from germline, CDR1 is MNHNS and CDR2 is SASEGT. The CDR3 is 14 amino acids. V lost 8 bases and J lost 7; bases outside the gene matches: 11. Written as DNA, the CDR3 is TGTGCCAGCCTCCGCGGACAGGGGATCAGTGGCTACACCTTC. As protein: CASLRGQGISGYTF.